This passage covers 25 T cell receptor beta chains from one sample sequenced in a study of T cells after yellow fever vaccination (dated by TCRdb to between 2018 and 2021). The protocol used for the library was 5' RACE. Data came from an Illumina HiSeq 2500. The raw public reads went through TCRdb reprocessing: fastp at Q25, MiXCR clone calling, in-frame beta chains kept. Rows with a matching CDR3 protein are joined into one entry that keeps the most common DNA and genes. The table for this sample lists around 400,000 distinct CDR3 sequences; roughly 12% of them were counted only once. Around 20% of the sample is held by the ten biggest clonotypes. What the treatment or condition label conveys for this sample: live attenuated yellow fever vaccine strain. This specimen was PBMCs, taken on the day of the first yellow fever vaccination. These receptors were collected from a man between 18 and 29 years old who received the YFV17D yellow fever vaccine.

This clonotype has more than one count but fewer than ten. The CDR3 loop reads CASSSGRGNTIYF. The CDR3 DNA sequence: TGTGCCAGCAGTTCGGGCAGGGGTAACACCATATATTTT. The chain has TRBV6-5 and TRBJ1-3; TRBD1 might be the D (6 bases). Germline CDR1 MNHEY, CDR2 SVGAGI. CDR3 length: 13 amino acids. V lost 4 bases, J lost 7 bases, and 11 bases lay in between.

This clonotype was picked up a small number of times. CDR3 coding DNA: TGTGCCAGCAGTCTCGACAGGGGTACTAATCAGCCCCAGCATTTT. Amino acid sequence: CASSLDRGTNQPQHF. The gene calls are TRBV7-6 and TRBJ1-5, with TRBD1 matching 8 bases. With 6 bases clipped from V and 4 bases from J, the junction kept 8 bases outside the gene matches. The germline V gene has CDR1 SGHVS and CDR2 FNYEAQ. This CDR3 has 15 residues. Combining the CDR3 with reference TRBV7-6 and TRBJ1-5 gives the whole variable domain GAGVSQSPRYKVTKRGQDVALRCDPISGHVSLYWYRQALGQGPEFLTYFNYEAQQDKSGLPNDRFSAERPEGSISTLTIQRTEQRDSAMYRCASSLDRGTNQPQHFGDGTRLSIL.

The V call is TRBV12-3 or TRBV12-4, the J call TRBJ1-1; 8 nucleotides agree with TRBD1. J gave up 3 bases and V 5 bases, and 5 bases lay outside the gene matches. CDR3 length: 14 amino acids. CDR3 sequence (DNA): TGTGCCAGCAGTCCGGGACAGGAGTACACTGAAGCTTTCTTT. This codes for CASSPGQEYTEAFF.

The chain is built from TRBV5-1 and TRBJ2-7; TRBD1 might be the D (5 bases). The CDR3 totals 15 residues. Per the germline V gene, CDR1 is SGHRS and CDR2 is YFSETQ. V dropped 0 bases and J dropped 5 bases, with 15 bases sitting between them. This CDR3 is CASSLGQQGIDEQYV. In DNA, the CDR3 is TGCGCCAGCAGCTTGGGGCAGCAGGGTATCGACGAGCAGTACGTC.

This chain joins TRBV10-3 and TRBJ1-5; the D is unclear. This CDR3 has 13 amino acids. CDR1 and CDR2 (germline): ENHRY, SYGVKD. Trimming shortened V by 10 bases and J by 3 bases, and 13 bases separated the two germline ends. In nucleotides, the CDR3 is TGTGCCACCGGCGGGGAGTCCAATCAGCCCCAGCATTTT. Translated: CATGGESNQPQHF.

The CDR3 spells CASSPGQLQPQHF. The CDR3 nucleotides read TGTGCCAGCTCCCCGGGACAGCTTCAGCCCCAGCATTTT. This chain connects TRBV18 to TRBJ1-5, with 7 positions matching TRBD1. The germline V gene encodes CDR1 KGHSH and CDR2 LQKENI. The CDR3 runs 13 residues. V was pared by 6 bases and J by 6 bases, with 5 bases of the junction left unmatched.

CDR3 nucleotide sequence: TGTGCCAGCAGCCAAAGGACAGATCATGGCTACACCTTC. This translates into CASSQRTDHGYTF. The chain combines TRBV3-1 with TRBJ1-2, with D possibly TRBD1 on 6 matching bases. The CDR3 has 13 residues. Germline V lookup: CDR1 LGHDT, CDR2 YNNKEL (reference sequence). The ends were cut back, 2 bases at V and 6 bases at J, with 10 bases in the middle.

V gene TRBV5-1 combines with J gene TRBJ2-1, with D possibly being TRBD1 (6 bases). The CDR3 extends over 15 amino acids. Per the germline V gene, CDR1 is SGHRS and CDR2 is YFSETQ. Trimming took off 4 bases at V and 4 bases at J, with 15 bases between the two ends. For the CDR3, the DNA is TGCGCCAGCAGCCCACTCGGACAGAGATACAATGAGCAGTTCTTC. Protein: CASSPLGQRYNEQFF.

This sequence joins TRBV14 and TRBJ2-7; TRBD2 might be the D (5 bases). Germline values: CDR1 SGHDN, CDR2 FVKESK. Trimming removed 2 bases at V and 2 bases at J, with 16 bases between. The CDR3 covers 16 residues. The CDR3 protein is CASSQWESGLPYEQYF. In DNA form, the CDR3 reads TGTGCCAGCAGCCAATGGGAATCCGGACTTCCCTACGAGCAGTACTTC.

The CDR3 coding sequence is TGTGCCAGCAGCCCCCGCCGCGGGGCGGGCTATGGCTACACCTTC. Translation: CASSPRRGAGYGYTF. The gene calls are TRBV9 and TRBJ1-2, with D perhaps TRBD1 (5 bases). V was pared by 4 bases and J by 4 bases, with 17 bases between. Germline lookup yields CDR1 SGDLS and CDR2 YYNGEE. The CDR3 extends over 15 amino acids.

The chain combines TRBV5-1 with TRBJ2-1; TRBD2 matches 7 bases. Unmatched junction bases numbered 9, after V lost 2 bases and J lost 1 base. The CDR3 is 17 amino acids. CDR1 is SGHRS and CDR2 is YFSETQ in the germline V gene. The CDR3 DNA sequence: TGCGCCAGCAGCTTAGTGGGCCTAGCGGTATCCTACAATGAGCAGTTCTTC. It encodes CASSLVGLAVSYNEQFF.

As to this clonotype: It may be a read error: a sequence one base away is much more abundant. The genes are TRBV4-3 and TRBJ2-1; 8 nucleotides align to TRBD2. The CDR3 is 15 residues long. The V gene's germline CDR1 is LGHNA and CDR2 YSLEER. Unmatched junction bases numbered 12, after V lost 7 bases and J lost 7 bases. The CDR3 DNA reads TGCGCCAGCACCCAGCCCAGCGGGGGTAGGAATGAGCAGTTCTTC. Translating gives CASTQPSGGRNEQFF.

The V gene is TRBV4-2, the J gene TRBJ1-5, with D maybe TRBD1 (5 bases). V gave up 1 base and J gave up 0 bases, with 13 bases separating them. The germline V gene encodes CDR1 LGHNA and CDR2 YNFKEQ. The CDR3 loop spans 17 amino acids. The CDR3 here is CASSQGRSGNSNQPQHF. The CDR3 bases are TGTGCCAGCAGCCAAGGACGGTCAGGGAATAGCAATCAGCCCCAGCATTTT.

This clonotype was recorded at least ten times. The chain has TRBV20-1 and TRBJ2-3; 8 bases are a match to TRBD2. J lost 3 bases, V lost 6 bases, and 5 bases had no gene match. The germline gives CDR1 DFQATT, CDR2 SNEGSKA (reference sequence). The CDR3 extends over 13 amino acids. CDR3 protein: CSAGLAPTDTQYF. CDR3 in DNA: TGCAGTGCCGGACTAGCACCGACAGATACGCAGTATTTT.

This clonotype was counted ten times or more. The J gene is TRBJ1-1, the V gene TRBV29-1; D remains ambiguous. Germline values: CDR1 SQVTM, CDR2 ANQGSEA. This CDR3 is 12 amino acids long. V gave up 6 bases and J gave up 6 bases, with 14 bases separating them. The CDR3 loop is CSVAPAGAEAFF. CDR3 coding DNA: TGCAGCGTCGCCCCCGCAGGCGCTGAAGCTTTCTTT.

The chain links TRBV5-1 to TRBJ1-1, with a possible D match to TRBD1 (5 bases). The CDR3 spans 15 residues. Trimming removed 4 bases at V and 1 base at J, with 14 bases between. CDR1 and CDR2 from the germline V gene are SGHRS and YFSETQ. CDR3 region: CASSPPGTRNTEAFF. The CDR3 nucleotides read TGCGCCAGCAGCCCTCCGGGGACTAGGAACACTGAAGCTTTCTTT. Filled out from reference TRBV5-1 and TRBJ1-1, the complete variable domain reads KAGVTQTPRYLIKTRGQQVTLSCSPISGHRSVSWYQQTPGQGLQFLFEYFSETQRNKGNFPGRFSGRQFSNSRSEMNVSTLELGDSALYLCASSPPGTRNTEAFFGQGTRLTVV.

CDR3 residues: CASSLEGHPTGELFF. The CDR3 DNA is TGTGCCAGCAGCTTAGAAGGACATCCCACCGGGGAGCTGTTTTTT. The V gene is TRBV7-6, the J gene TRBJ2-2; D possibly corresponds to TRBD1 (5 bases). This CDR3 has 15 amino acids. Between the trimmed V and J ends, which lost 1 base and 4 bases, there was a span of 10 bases. Germline-derived CDR1 and CDR2 are SGHVS and FNYEAQ.

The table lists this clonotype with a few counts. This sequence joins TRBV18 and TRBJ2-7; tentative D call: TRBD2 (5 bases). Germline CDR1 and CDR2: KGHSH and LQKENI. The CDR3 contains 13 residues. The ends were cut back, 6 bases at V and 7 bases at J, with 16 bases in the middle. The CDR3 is CASSSSGPGEQYF. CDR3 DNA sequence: TGTGCCAGCTCGTCGAGCGGTCCGGGAGAGCAGTACTTC.

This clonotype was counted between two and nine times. CDR3 sequence reads: CASSPRGGWNEQFF. As DNA, the CDR3 is TGTGCCAGCAGCCCCCGGGGGGGATGGAATGAGCAGTTCTTC. The rearrangement links TRBV7-6 to TRBJ2-1; 8 bases map to TRBD2. Germline V CDR1 and CDR2: SGHVS, FNYEAQ. This CDR3 region has 14 residues. J gave up 7 bases and V 5 bases, and 7 bases lay outside the gene matches. Together with reference TRBV7-6 and TRBJ2-1, the CDR3 gives the full variable domain: GAGVSQSPRYKVTKRGQDVALRCDPISGHVSLYWYRQALGQGPEFLTYFNYEAQQDKSGLPNDRFSAERPEGSISTLTIQRTEQRDSAMYRCASSPRGGWNEQFFGPGTRLTVL.

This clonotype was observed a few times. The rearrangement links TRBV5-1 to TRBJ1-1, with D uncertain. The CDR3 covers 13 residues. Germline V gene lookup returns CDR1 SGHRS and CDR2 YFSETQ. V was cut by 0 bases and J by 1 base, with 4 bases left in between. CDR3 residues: CASSLDPNTEAFF. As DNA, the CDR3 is TGCGCCAGCAGCTTGGACCCGAACACTGAAGCTTTCTTT.

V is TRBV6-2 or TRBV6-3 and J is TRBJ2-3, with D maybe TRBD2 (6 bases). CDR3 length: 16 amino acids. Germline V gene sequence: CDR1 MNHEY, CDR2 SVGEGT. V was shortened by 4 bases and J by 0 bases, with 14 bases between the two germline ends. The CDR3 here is CASSWGVRGSTDTQYF. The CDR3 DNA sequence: TGTGCCAGCAGTTGGGGAGTCCGGGGGAGCACAGATACGCAGTATTTT.

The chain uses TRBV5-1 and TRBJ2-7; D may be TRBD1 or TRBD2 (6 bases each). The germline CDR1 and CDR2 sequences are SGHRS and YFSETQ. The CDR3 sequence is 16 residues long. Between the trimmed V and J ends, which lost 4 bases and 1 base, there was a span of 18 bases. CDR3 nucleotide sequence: TGCGCCAGCAGCCCGGGGGCCCGGGGAAGATCCTACGAGCAGTACGTC. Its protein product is CASSPGARGRSYEQYV.

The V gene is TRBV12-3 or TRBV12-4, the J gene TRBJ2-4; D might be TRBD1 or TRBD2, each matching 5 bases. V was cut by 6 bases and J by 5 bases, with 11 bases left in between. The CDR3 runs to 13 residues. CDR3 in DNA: TGTGCCAGCAGGCCCGGGACGGAAAACATTCAGTACTTC. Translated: CASRPGTENIQYF.

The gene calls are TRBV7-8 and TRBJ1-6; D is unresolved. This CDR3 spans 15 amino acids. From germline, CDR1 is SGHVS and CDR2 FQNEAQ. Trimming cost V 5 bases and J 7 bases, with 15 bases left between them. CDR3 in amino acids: CASSPSGRQNSPLHF. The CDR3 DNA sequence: TGTGCCAGCAGCCCGAGCGGGCGCCAAAATTCACCCCTCCACTTT.

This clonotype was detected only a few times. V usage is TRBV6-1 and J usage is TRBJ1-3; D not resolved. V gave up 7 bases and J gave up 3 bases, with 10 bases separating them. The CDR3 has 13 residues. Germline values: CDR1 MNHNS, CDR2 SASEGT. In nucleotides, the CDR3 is TGTGCCAGCATCCGCGGAGATGGAAACACCATATATTTT. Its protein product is CASIRGDGNTIYF.